This T cell receptor (beta chain) stems from a study of shared clonotypes between healthy human individuals. V lost 2 bases and J 2 bases, leaving 13 bases between the germline ends. Looked up from germline, CDR1 is GTSNPN and CDR2 is SVGIG (reference sequence). There are 14 residues in the CDR3. Sequenced by immunoSEQ multiplex PCR; TCRdb stores in-frame clones only, minus some. This sample has 2,100,000 or so clones, with nearly 97% found just once. The sequenced sample was naive CD4+ T cells sorted from blood. The subset is: CD45RA+ positively selected. V gene TRBV30 combines with J gene TRBJ2-7; TRBD2 might be the D (6 bases). The clonotype was recovered from a man aged 18-30 years in good health. CDR3 loop: CAWSPGLQPYEQYF. In DNA, the CDR3 is TGTGCCTGGAGTCCGGGACTCCAGCCCTACGAGCAGTACTTC. Complete variable domain (other parts from reference TRBV30 and TRBJ2-7): SQTIHQWPATLVQPVGSPLSLECTVEGTSNPNLYWYRQAAGRGLQLLFYSVGIGQISSEVPQNLSASRPQDRQFILSSKKLLLSDSGFYLCAWSPGLQPYEQYFGPGTRLTVT.